The T cell receptor beta chain described here comes from a study of cytomegalovirus exposure and HLA in healthy donors. Study summary: Roughly 89 million unique TCR sequences came from HLA-typed donors in an early release.

Looked up from germline, CDR1 is SEHNR and CDR2 is FQNEAQ (reference sequence). The V end lost 3 bases, the J end lost 0 bases, and 15 bases lay between the germline ends. CDR3 length: 17 residues. Points from the study as a whole: Reportedly, HLA-A and HLA-B alleles of most subjects were accurately predicted from TCR beta.

Regarding this clone: Its specificity is unknown.

Researchers ran the PCR with 60 Vbeta and 13 Jbeta primers. Measured with immunoSEQ multiplex PCR; TCRdb has only the in-frame clones, and not every one. Of more than 100,000 clones listed, 64% are singletons. The chain carries TRBV7-9 and TRBJ2-1; weak D call: TRBD1 (6 bases). The source is a woman aged 40 to 50 in good health and CMV-seronegative. Input material: PBMCs. CDR3 coding DNA: TGTGCCAGCAGCTTCATCGATAGGGGGAGCTCCTACAATGAGCAGTTCTTC. Residues: CASSFIDRGSSYNEQFF.